A single T cell receptor beta chain is shown here with its context. Sequencing was performed with immunoSEQ multiplex PCR; in TCRdb, only in-frame clones are kept and a portion is missing. The sample consists of roughly 58,000 clones, 90% to 97% of them appearing once. There are 14 residues in the CDR3. Germline values: CDR1 SGHTA, CDR2 FQGNSA. Trimming took off 0 bases at V and 2 bases at J, with 5 bases between the two ends. The data stem from a study of T cells after somatic rescue of genetic block. Sequenced input: peripheral blood mononuclear cells (PBMCs). The clonotype originates from a child younger than two. This chain links TRBV7-2 with TRBJ2-1; D might be TRBD1 (5 bases). Here the CDR3 reads CASSLAQAYNEQFF. CDR3 bases: TGTGCCAGCAGCTTAGCACAGGCCTACAATGAGCAGTTCTTC. Drawing the rest from reference TRBV7-2 and TRBJ2-1, the complete variable domain is GAGVSQSPSNKVTEKGKDVELRCDPISGHTALYWYRQSLGQGLEFLIYFQGNSAPDKSGLPSDRFSAERTGGSVSTLTIQRTQQEDSAVYLCASSLAQAYNEQFFGPGTRLTVL.